This T cell receptor beta chain was sequenced during a study of response to subunit inactivated influenza vaccine. Study-level points and caveats: New T cells are recruited in small numbers by each seasonal influenza vaccination, according to the authors' suggestion.

TCRdb used MiXCR to reprocess the RT-PCR reads, holding one entry per CDR3 protein. Altogether 400,000 to 650,000 distinct CDR3 sequences are present, around 7.9% being singletons, with the ten largest covering 13%. This CDR3 has 14 amino acids. CDR1 and CDR2 (germline): DFQATT, SNEGSKA (reference sequence). The ends were cut back, 0 bases at V and 5 bases at J, with 14 bases in the middle. Remarks on this clonotype: The antigen is not known.

The material sequenced was PBMCs from blood, taken about 24 months after vaccination. V usage is TRBV20-1 and J usage is TRBJ2-7, with D possibly being TRBD1 (5 bases). This clonotype was sampled from a man in his fifties or sixties who received an inactivated influenza vaccine. The CDR3 nucleotides are TGCAGTGCTAGAGATACTTGGGGCGTCGACGAGCAGTACTTC. This translates into CSARDTWGVDEQYF.